This TCR beta chain appears in the sequencing data of a study of blood T cell repertoires in COVID-19. The protocol was immunoSEQ multiplex PCR, while the TCRdb copy is restricted to in-frame clones and leaves out a portion. The sample consists of a few hundred thousand clones, about nine tenths of them appearing once. The CDR3 totals 14 residues. The V segment lost 5 bases and the J segment 5 bases; nucleotides outside the gene matches: 5. CDR1 is SGHNT, CDR2 YENEEA, per germline. The clonotype originates from a man under 40 who had recovered from COVID-19. The chain is built from TRBV11-3 and TRBJ2-2; 7 bases fit TRBD1. Sequenced input: peripheral blood. The CDR3 region is CASSPGTETGELFF. CDR3 coding DNA: TGTGCCAGCAGCCCAGGGACAGAAACCGGGGAGCTGTTTTTT.